What follows are 27 T cell receptor beta chains derived from one specimen sequenced in a study of T cell repertoires in cytomegalovirus infection. TCRdb fed the reads into MiXCR, producing one record per CDR3 protein. The data contain over 300,000 distinct CDR3 sequences, 9% to 9.5% of them seen just once; the ten biggest clones take up about 4.5%. The sample consisted of PBMCs. These receptors originate from a human donor in good health (CMV status not recorded). Some clones in this sample may be carry-over from other donors' samples.

This clonotype appeared many times. V usage is TRBV10-3 and J usage is TRBJ1-1; no definite D call. Germline V gene data show CDR1 as ENHRY and CDR2 as SYGVKD. This CDR3 spans 13 amino acids. Deletions cut 6 bases from V and 4 bases from J, with 12 bases between. DNA of the CDR3: TGTGCCATCAGCGGAGGGTGGGGCACTGAAGCTTTCTTT. It codes for CAISGGWGTEAFF.

This clonotype has ten or more counts. This chain uses TRBV2 with TRBJ1-5; D may be TRBD1 (5 bases). V dropped 6 bases and J dropped 0 bases, with 12 bases sitting between them. Germline V lookup: CDR1 SNHLY, CDR2 FYNNEI. This CDR3 region has 15 residues. CDR3 sequence reads: CASRRGIDSNQPQHF. CDR3 in DNA: TGTGCCAGCAGGAGGGGAATCGATAGCAATCAGCCCCAGCATTTT.

This clonotype was counted ten times or more. The chain employs TRBV7-2 and TRBJ1-4; D is perhaps TRBD1 (6 bases). Per germline, CDR1 SGHTA and CDR2 FQGNSA. V lost 8 bases to trimming and J lost 7 bases, with 14 bases between them. The CDR3 is 13 amino acids. The CDR3 region has the DNA TGTGCCAGCGGGAGGGGGGGGCGTGAAAAACTGTTTTTT. It yields the protein CASGRGGREKLFF.

The V gene is TRBV7-4, the J gene TRBJ1-1; D is possibly TRBD1 (6 bases). V dropped 5 bases and J dropped 10 bases, with 14 bases sitting between them. CDR3 size: 12 residues. The germline V gene encodes CDR1 SGHVT and CDR2 SQSDAQ. CDR3 protein: CASSIRAGAAFF. CDR3 coding DNA: TGTGCCAGCAGCATTAGGGCGGGGGCAGCTTTCTTT.

A note on this clonotype: A read error may explain this, as a much larger clone is one base away. The chain links TRBV7-2 to TRBJ2-7, with 7 positions matching TRBD2. CDR3 length: 16 residues. Germline assignment: CDR1 SGHTA and CDR2 FQGNSA. In DNA form, the CDR3 reads TGTGCCAGCAGCTTAGATAGCGGGTTATTCTCCTACAAGCAGTACTTC. Translated: CASSLDSGLFSYKQYF.

In this sample, this clonotype turned up a few times. This sequence joins TRBV14 and TRBJ2-7; 7 bases agree with TRBD1. This CDR3 is built from 13 residues. Germline assignment: CDR1 SGHDN and CDR2 FVKESK. Unmatched junction bases numbered 8, after V lost 9 bases and J lost 3 bases. The CDR3 nucleotides are TGTGCCAGTAGACGACAGGGTGACTACGAGCAGTACTTC. It encodes CASRRQGDYEQYF.

The sample holds many counts of this clonotype. The chain carries TRBV11-3 and TRBJ2-1; tentative D call: TRBD1 (7 bases). Germline V gene lookup returns CDR1 SGHNT and CDR2 YENEEA. Trimming stripped 2 bases from V and 4 bases from J, with 15 bases between. CDR3 length: 16 amino acids. CDR3 amino acids: CASSLMGQGGYNEQFF. Here the CDR3 DNA reads TGTGCCAGCAGCTTAATGGGCCAGGGGGGTTACAATGAGCAGTTCTTC.

This clonotype was seen repeatedly, ten times or more. The chain recombines TRBV12-3 or TRBV12-4 with TRBJ2-7, with D unresolved. The CDR3 contains 13 residues. The V gene lost 6 bases and the J gene lost 4 bases, with 13 bases spanning the gap. This CDR3 is CASSPSSVYEQYF. CDR3 coding DNA: TGTGCCAGCAGCCCATCCTCCGTTTACGAGCAGTACTTC.

The V gene is TRBV29-1, the J gene TRBJ1-1; TRBD1 agrees at 12 bases. Germline V gene sequence: CDR1 SQVTM, CDR2 ANQGSEA. This CDR3 has 13 residues. The junction had 4 bases not matched to a gene; V was cut back by 7 bases and J by 4 bases. This CDR3 reads CSGGQGAPTEAFF. In DNA form, the CDR3 reads TGCAGCGGGGGACAGGGGGCGCCCACTGAAGCTTTCTTT.

In its sample, this clonotype was seen many times. The chain employs TRBV7-8 and TRBJ2-5, with TRBD1 as a possible D gene (5 bases). The V and J ends lost 5 bases and 5 bases respectively, with 15 bases between them. This CDR3 contains 14 residues. CDR1 is SGHVS, CDR2 FQNEAQ, per germline. In DNA form, the CDR3 reads TGTGCCAGCAGCCCCAGGGTCGTGTCGGAGACCCAGTACTTC. As protein: CASSPRVVSETQYF.

The CDR3 DNA reads as TGTGCCAGCAGCACGGGACTCAATGAAAAACTGTTTTTT. Translation gives CASSTGLNEKLFF. This chain links TRBV12-3 or TRBV12-4 with TRBJ1-4; a possible D gene is TRBD1 (5 bases). CDR3 length: 13 residues. V dropped 6 bases and J dropped 5 bases, with 10 bases sitting between them.

This chain uses TRBV15 with TRBJ1-2; 7 nucleotides agree with TRBD1. The CDR3 length is 15 residues. Germline V lookup: CDR1 LNHNV, CDR2 YYDKDF (reference sequence). V dropped 1 base and J dropped 0; count of bases not matched to a gene: 2. Written as DNA, the CDR3 is TGTGCCACCAGCAGAGGGGACAGTTCTAACTATGGCTACACCTTC. Translated, it gives CATSRGDSSNYGYTF.

This clonotype was picked up many times. The chain recombines TRBV27 with TRBJ1-5; maybe TRBD1 (5 bases). This CDR3 region has 22 residues. Per the germline V gene, CDR1 is MNHEY and CDR2 is SMNVEV (reference sequence). Trimming took 7 bases from V and 0 from J, leaving 34 bases between them. The CDR3 DNA reads TGTGCCAGCACCTCCTTTACTTCGGGACCCAGAGCGTGGGGATATAGCAATCAGCCCCAGCATTTT. This gives the protein CASTSFTSGPRAWGYSNQPQHF.

This clonotype has only one observation. This sequence joins TRBV7-2 and TRBJ2-5; perhaps TRBD2 as D (6 bases). The CDR3 contains 15 residues. Trimming removed 1 base from V and 2 bases from J, with 11 bases in between. Per the germline V gene, CDR1 is SGHTA and CDR2 is FQGNSA. In DNA, the CDR3 is TGTGCCAGCAGCTTAGTGGCGGGGTTTCAAGAGACCCAGTACTTC. This codes for CASSLVAGFQETQYF.

This clonotype came up a few times. The chain employs TRBV12-3 or TRBV12-4 and TRBJ2-1; 7 bases are shared with TRBD2. With 6 bases clipped from V and 7 bases from J, the junction kept 12 bases outside the gene matches. The CDR3 runs to 15 residues. The CDR3 loop is CASSIRERDLNEQFF. DNA for the CDR3: TGTGCCAGCAGCATTCGGGAGCGGGATCTGAATGAGCAGTTCTTC.

This clonotype was detected many times. This chain connects TRBV20-1 to TRBJ2-1; D perhaps matches TRBD1 (6 bases). From germline, CDR1 is DFQATT and CDR2 SNEGSKA (reference sequence). V gave up 2 bases and J gave up 7 bases, with 18 bases separating them. The CDR3 runs 15 residues. CDR3 loop: CSARMAGSRGNEQFF. CDR3 coding DNA: TGCAGTGCTAGAATGGCAGGGAGCAGGGGTAATGAGCAGTTCTTC.

This clonotype was detected many times. This chain joins TRBV7-2 and TRBJ1-1; 7 nucleotides agree with TRBD1. Losses at the gene ends were 9 bases for V and 3 bases for J; bases not matched to a gene: 10. The CDR3 has 14 residues. The V gene's germline CDR1 is SGHTA and CDR2 FQGNSA. The CDR3 region has the DNA TGTGCCAGTGGCAATCGCAGGGGGGACACTGAAGCTTTCTTT. As protein: CASGNRRGDTEAFF.

The chain couples TRBV2 to TRBJ1-2; D is unclear. The CDR3 has 13 residues. The germline CDR1 and CDR2 sequences are SNHLY and FYNNEI. The V end was cut by 2 bases, the J end by 13 bases, with 17 bases between. The CDR3, as DNA: TGTGCCAGCAGTGAACGGGGTGACCGTACGGGCACCTTC. Translated, it gives CASSERGDRTGTF.

This clonotype was counted many times. This chain connects TRBV7-8 to TRBJ2-1, with D perhaps matching TRBD1 or TRBD2 (5 bases each). CDR1 and CDR2 from the germline V gene are SGHVS and FQNEAQ. The CDR3 covers 15 residues. V shed 1 base and J shed 8 bases, with 15 bases lying between them. Here the CDR3 reads CASSLDSGIGDEQFF. CDR3 nucleotide sequence: TGTGCCAGCAGCTTAGATTCAGGGATCGGGGATGAGCAGTTCTTC.

Only a few counts were recorded for this clonotype. The chain links TRBV28 to TRBJ2-6; 11 nucleotides match TRBD2. The CDR3 consists of 16 residues. V was clipped by 10 bases and J by 1 base; unmatched bases: 6. Looked up from germline, CDR1 is MDHEN and CDR2 is SYDVKM. DNA of the CDR3: TGTGCCACAGAGACTAGCGGGGCTTCTGGGGCCAACGTCCTGACTTTC. Its protein is CATETSGASGANVLTF.

This clonotype came up many times. The chain has TRBV20-1 and TRBJ1-6, with TRBD1 as a possible D gene (6 bases). With 6 bases removed from V and 7 bases from J, the gap between germline ends came to 13 bases. In germline, CDR1 is DFQATT, CDR2 SNEGSKA (reference sequence). This CDR3 has 13 residues. The CDR3 DNA reads as TGCAGTGCATCGGGGGCCAAGAATTCACCCCTCCACTTT. It yields the protein CSASGAKNSPLHF.

This clonotype was recorded many times. The chain employs TRBV28 and TRBJ1-1, with D perhaps matching TRBD1 (5 bases). CDR3 size: 14 residues. Germline V gene data show CDR1 as MDHEN and CDR2 as SYDVKM. V was cut by 2 bases and J by 3 bases, with 10 bases left in between. CDR3 sequence (DNA): TGTGCCAGCAGTTTAGAGACACAGGACACTGAAGCTTTCTTT. Its translation: CASSLETQDTEAFF.

This clonotype has only a few counts. The chain recombines TRBV18 with TRBJ1-1; D might be TRBD1 (6 bases). V was pared by 4 bases and J by 2 bases, with 17 bases between. CDR3 length: 16 amino acids. Looked up from germline, CDR1 is KGHSH and CDR2 is LQKENI. The CDR3 DNA sequence: TGTGCCAGCTCACGAGTAGAAGGACAGCTTAACACTGAAGCTTTCTTT. It is translated as CASSRVEGQLNTEAFF.

In this sample, this clonotype turned up a few times. The chain is built from TRBV4-2 and TRBJ2-5; 9 bases agree with TRBD1. V dropped 6 bases and J dropped 4; count of bases not matched to a gene: 9. The length of the CDR3 is 15 residues. Germline assignment: CDR1 LGHNA and CDR2 YNFKEQ. CDR3 DNA: TGTGCCAGCAGGCCACAGGGGGCTGGGGGAGAGACCCAGTACTTC. As protein: CASRPQGAGGETQYF.

This clonotype was detected many times. The limits of the CDR3 on the DNA are not certain, so only TCRdb's listed CDR3 is given. The chain couples TRBV12-3 or TRBV12-4 to TRBJ2-6; the table's D call TRBD2 went unverified against the DNA. The CDR3 has 20 residues if both end residues are counted. CDR3 region: CASSFRGRGLTYSGANVLTF.

This clonotype was picked up many times. The chain recombines TRBV6-2 or TRBV6-3 with TRBJ1-3; 7 positions agree with TRBD1. V shed 6 bases, J shed 0 bases, and the junction held 17 bases outside the gene matches. From germline, CDR1 is MNHEY and CDR2 SVGEGT. This CDR3 has 19 amino acids. The CDR3 loop reads CASRPGTATRGYSGNTIYF. CDR3 in DNA: TGTGCCAGCAGACCCGGGACAGCGACGCGTGGATACTCTGGAAACACCATATATTTT.

In its sample, this clonotype was seen many times. The chain links TRBV12-3 or TRBV12-4 to TRBJ2-1; no reliable D call. V lost 6 bases and J lost 6, with 9 bases in between. The CDR3 totals 12 residues. The chain's CDR3 is CASRRDPNEQFF. CDR3 DNA sequence: TGTGCCAGCAGGCGAGATCCCAATGAGCAGTTCTTC.